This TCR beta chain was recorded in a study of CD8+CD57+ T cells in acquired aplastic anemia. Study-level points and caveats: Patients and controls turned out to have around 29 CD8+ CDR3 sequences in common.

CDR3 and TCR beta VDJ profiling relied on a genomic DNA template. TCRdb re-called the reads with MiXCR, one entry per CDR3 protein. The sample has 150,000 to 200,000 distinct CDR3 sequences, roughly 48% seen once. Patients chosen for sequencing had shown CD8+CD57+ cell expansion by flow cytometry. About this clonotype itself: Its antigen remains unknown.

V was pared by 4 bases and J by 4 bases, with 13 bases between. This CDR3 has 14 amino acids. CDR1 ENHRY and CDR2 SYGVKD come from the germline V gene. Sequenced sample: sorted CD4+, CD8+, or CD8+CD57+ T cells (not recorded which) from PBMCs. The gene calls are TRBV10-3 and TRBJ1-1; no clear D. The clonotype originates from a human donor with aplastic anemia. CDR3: CAISGTAGSTEAFF. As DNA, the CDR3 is TGTGCCATCAGTGGTACGGCGGGGAGCACTGAAGCTTTCTTT.